The clone carrying this T cell receptor beta chain was found many times. TCRdb reprocessed the RACE reads via MiXCR and lists one record per CDR3 protein. This table has roughly 98,000 distinct CDR3 sequences, 9.5% to 15% appearing once. These data originate in a study of human T cells and chemical hapten exposure. Turning to the study itself: Donors were sensitized with 2% DPC on the upper inner arm. Patients additionally received therapeutic doses of diphenylcyclopropenone on the scalp once a week, and this continued throughout the approximately 25-week study.

Specified time point: patch test 1, 2 weeks after DPC sensitization. The treatment here: therapeutic diphenylcyclopropenone sensitization with weekly scalp DPC. Germline-derived CDR1 and CDR2 are SGHVS and FNYEAQ. After removal of 4 bases from V and 4 bases from J, the junction contained 7 bases not matched to a gene. This CDR3 region has 15 residues. This sample comprised whole blood, obtained in connection with sensitization to the hapten diphenylcyclopropenone (DPC). The chain has TRBV7-6 and TRBJ1-2, with TRBD1 matching 9 bases. The source is a middle-aged woman with alopecia areata. Some clones in this sample may be carry-over from other donors' samples. The CDR3 DNA reads TGTGCCAGCAGCTCCTACAGGGGGCATCGCTATGGCTACACCTTC. Protein product: CASSSYRGHRYGYTF. The whole variable domain, filled in from reference TRBV7-6 and TRBJ1-2, reads GAGVSQSPRYKVTKRGQDVALRCDPISGHVSLYWYRQALGQGPEFLTYFNYEAQQDKSGLPNDRFSAERPEGSISTLTIQRTEQRDSAMYRCASSSYRGHRYGYTFGSGTRLTVV.